This T cell receptor beta chain originates from a study of OX40 agonist ivuxolimab in advanced cancers. CDR3 length equals 14 residues. Unmatched junction bases numbered 4, after V lost 3 bases and J lost 9 bases. CDR1 LGHNA and CDR2 YSLEER come from the germline V gene. Assay: immunoSEQ multiplex PCR; the TCRdb copy retains only in-frame clones and omits some. This sample has 80,000 to 100,000 clones; roughly 90% occur once, and the top ten carry roughly 5.5%. This clone was seen a few times. The clonotype comes from an adult with an advanced solid tumor such as melanoma, head and neck, liver or kidney cancer. The chain recombines TRBV4-3 with TRBJ2-1; 11 bases agree with TRBD2. Sequencing was performed on CD4+ or CD8+ T cells sorted from blood, taken in a trial of the OX40 agonist ivuxolimab. The CDR3 region is CASSHSGRATEQFF. DNA of the CDR3: TGCGCCAGCAGCCATAGCGGGAGGGCCACTGAGCAGTTCTTC.